In its sample, the clone carrying this T cell receptor (beta chain) was seen many times. Antigen specificity is unknown. These data originate in a study of neurological immune-mediated disorders. Study-wide findings and caveats: When the repertoires were sorted by phylogenetic grouping, those of 18 of 34 multiple sclerosis patients ended up in one related-CDR3 cluster, a possible signature.

TCRdb re-analysed the 5' RACE reads in MiXCR, keeping a single row per CDR3 protein. Of tens of thousands of distinct CDR3 sequences listed, 3% to 4% are singletons. Material for sequencing was PBMCs. The sequence came from a middle-aged man with multiple sclerosis.

The CDR3 protein is CASSLDHRVRNQPQHF. The CDR3 DNA is TGTGCCAGCAGCTTAGATCATCGGGTCAGGAATCAGCCCCAGCATTTT. The rearrangement links TRBV11-2 to TRBJ1-5; D not certain. This CDR3 region has 16 residues. Germline values: CDR1 SGHAT, CDR2 FQNNGV. Trimming removed 0 bases from V and 4 bases from J, with 13 bases in between.